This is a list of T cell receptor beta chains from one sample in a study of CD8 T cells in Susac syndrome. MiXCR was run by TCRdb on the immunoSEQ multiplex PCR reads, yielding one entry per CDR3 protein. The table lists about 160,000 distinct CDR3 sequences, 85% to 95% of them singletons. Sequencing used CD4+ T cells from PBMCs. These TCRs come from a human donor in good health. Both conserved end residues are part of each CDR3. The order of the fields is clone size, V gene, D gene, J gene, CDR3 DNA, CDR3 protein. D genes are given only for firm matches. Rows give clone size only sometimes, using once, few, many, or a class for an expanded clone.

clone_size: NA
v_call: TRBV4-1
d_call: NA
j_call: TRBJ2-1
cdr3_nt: TGCGCCAGCAAACCAGACCCCACCCGGGGCAACAATGAGCAGTTCTTC
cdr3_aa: CASKPDPTRGNNEQFF

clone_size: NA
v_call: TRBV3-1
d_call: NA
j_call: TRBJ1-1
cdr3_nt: TGTGCCAGCAGCCAAGTGGGGCCCAACACTGAAGCTTTCTTT
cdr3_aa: CASSQVGPNTEAFF

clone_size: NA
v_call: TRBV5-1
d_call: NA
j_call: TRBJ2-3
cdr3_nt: TGCGCCAGCAGCTTGGTTTCAGGAGGAGGCACAGATACGCAGTATTTT
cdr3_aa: CASSLVSGGGTDTQYF

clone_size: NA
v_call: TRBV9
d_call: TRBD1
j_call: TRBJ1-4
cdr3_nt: TGTGCCAGCAGCGTAGACAGGGGGCTCGTTGAAAAACTGTTTTTT
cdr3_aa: CASSVDRGLVEKLFF

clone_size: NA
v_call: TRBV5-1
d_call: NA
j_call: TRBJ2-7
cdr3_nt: TGCGCCAGCAGCCCCCAACAGGGTCCGGGCGAGCAGTACTTC
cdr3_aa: CASSPQQGPGEQYF

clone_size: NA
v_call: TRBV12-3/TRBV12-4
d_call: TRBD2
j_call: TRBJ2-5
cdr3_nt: TGTGCCAGCAGCCCCGTCGGGGGGGGAGAGACCCAGTACTTC
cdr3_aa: CASSPVGGGETQYF

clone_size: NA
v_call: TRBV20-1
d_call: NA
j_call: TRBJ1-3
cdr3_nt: TGCAGTGCTAGAGATCAGGCTCCAAACACCATATATTTT
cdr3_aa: CSARDQAPNTIYF

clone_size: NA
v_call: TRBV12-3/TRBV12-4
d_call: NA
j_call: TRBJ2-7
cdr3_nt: TGTGCCAGCAGTTTTGCGGGGGCTGAGCAGTACTTC
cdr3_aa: CASSFAGAEQYF

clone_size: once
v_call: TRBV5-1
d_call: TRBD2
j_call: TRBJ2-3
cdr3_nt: TGCGCCAGCAACCAACTAGCGGGGGGCCGCGCCACAGATACGCAGTATTTT
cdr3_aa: CASNQLAGGRATDTQYF

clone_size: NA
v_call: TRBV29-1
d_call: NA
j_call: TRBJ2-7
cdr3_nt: TGCAGCGTTGAAAGTAAGGACCACTCCTACGAGCAGTACTTC
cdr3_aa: CSVESKDHSYEQYF

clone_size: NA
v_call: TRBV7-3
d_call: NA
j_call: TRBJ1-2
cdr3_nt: TGTGCCAGCAGCTTAACGGGCGGTTTTTCGGGCTACACCTTC
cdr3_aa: CASSLTGGFSGYTF

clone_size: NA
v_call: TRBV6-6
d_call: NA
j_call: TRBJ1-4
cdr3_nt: TGTGCCAGCAGTTACCACCCTAATGAAAAACTGTTTTTT
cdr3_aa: CASSYHPNEKLFF

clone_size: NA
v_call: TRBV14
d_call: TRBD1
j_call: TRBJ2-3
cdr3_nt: TGTGCCAGCAGCCCGATGACAGGGTTGGGCACAGATACGCAGTATTTT
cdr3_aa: CASSPMTGLGTDTQYF

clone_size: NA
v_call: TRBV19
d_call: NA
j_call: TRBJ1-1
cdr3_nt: TGTGCCAGTAGTATGCCCGGGAGTGGGTACACTGAAGCTTTCTTT
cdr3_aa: CASSMPGSGYTEAFF

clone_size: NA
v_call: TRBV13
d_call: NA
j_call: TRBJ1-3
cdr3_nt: TGTGCCAGCAGCCTGCGGACCGGGACCACTCTGAACACCATATATTTT
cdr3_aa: CASSLRTGTTLNTIYF

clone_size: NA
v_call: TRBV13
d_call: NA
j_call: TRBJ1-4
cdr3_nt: TGTGCCAGCAGCTTACAACCGAGTGAGGAACTGTTTTTT
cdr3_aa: CASSLQPSEELFF

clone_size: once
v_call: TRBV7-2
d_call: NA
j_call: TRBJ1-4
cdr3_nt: TGTGCCAGCAGCTTAGCCGGAAAATGGCTGTTTTTT
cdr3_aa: CASSLAGKWLFF

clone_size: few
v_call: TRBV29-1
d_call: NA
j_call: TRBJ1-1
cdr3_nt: TGCAGCGTCCGAGTGAGGTCGGACACTGAAGCTTTCTTT
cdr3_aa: CSVRVRSDTEAFF

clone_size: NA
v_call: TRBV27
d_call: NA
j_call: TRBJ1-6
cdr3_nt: TGTGCCAGCAGTCTGGTCGGGACGGTAAATTCACCCCTCCACTTT
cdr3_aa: CASSLVGTVNSPLHF

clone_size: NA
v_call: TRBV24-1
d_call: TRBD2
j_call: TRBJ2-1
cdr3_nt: TGTGCCACCAGTGATCCGGCGGGGGAACGGAATGAGCAGTTCTTC
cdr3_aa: CATSDPAGERNEQFF

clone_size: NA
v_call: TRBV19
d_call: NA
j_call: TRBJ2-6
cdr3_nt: TGTGCCAGTACCACCTTGAGGAGGGCCTCTGGGGCCAACGTCCTGACTTTC
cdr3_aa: CASTTLRRASGANVLTF

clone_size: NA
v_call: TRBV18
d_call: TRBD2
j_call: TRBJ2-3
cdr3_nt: TGTGCCAGCTCACCTCCGGGGAGGGGAGACACAGATACGCAGTATTTT
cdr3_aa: CASSPPGRGDTDTQYF

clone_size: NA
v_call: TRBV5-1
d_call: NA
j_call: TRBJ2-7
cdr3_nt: TGCGCCAGCAGCTACAGGGCCTTGGGGTACGAGCAGTACTTC
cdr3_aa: CASSYRALGYEQYF

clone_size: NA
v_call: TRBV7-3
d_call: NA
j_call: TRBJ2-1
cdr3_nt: TGTGCCAGCAGCCCGACGACAGTCAAAGAGCAGTTCTTC
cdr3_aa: CASSPTTVKEQFF

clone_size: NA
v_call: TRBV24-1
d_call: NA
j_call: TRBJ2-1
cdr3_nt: TGTGCCACCAGTGAGGGCCATAGCTCCTACAATGAGCAGTTCTTC
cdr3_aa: CATSEGHSSYNEQFF

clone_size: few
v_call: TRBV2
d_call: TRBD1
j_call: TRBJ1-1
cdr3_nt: TGTGCCAGCAGTTTTACAGGGGGCACTGAAGCTTTCTTT
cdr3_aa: CASSFTGGTEAFF

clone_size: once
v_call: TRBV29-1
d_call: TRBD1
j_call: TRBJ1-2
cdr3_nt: TGCAGCGTCGATGGGACAGGATTATATGGCTACACCTTC
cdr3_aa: CSVDGTGLYGYTF

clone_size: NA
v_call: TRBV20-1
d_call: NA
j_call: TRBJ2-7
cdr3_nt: TGCAGTGCTAGAGATTCCGGGTTCCACGAGCAGTACTTC
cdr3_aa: CSARDSGFHEQYF

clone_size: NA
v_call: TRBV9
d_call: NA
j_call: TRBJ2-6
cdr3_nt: TGTGCCAGCAGCGTAGGTAATCCTTACTCTGGGGCCAACGTCCTGACTTTC
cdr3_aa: CASSVGNPYSGANVLTF

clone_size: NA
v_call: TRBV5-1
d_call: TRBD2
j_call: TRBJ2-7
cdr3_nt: TGCGCCAGCAGCGAGCTAGCGGGCCCACCCTACGAGCAGTACTTC
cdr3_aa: CASSELAGPPYEQYF

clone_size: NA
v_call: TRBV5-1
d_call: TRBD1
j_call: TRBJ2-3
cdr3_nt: TGCGCCAGCAGCTTCGACAGGGTTGGAGATACGCAGTATTTT
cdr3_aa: CASSFDRVGDTQYF

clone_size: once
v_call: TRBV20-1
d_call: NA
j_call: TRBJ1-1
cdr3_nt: TGCAGTGCTAGAGATCCCCGACCCGAGGTCGTTGTGCACACTGAAGCTTTCTTT
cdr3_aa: CSARDPRPEVVVHTEAFF

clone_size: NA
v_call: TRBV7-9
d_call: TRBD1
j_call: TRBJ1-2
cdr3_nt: TGTGCCAGCAGCTTGACAGGGGGGAATGGCGGCTACACCTTC
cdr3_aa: CASSLTGGNGGYTF

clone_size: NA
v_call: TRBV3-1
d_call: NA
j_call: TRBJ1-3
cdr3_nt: TGTGCCAGCAGCCGTACCGGAAACACCATATATTTT
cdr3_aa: CASSRTGNTIYF

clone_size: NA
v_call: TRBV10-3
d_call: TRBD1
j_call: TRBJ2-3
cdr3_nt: TGTGCCATCAGTCCACAGGGGCCGGGGACAGATACGCAGTATTTT
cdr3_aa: CAISPQGPGTDTQYF

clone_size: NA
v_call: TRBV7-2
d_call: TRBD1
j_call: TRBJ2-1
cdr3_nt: TGTGCCAGCAGCTCGAGGACAGGGAGGTACAATGAGCAGTTCTTC
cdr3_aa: CASSSRTGRYNEQFF